The rows below give T cell receptor beta chains drawn from one sample of a study of shared clonotypes between healthy human individuals. Sequencing used immunoSEQ multiplex PCR; TCRdb keeps in-frame clones, though not all of them. The table shows about a million clones, with under 80% occurring only once. Material: memory CD4+ T cells sorted from blood. These receptors were taken from a man in his late teens or twenties in good health. The CDR3 runs from the conserved cysteine through the conserved F or W. Fields, in order: clone size, D gene, J gene, V gene, CDR3 protein, CDR3 DNA. D genes are given only for firm matches. Clone size is stated in some rows and not others, as once, few, many or a class when expanded.

>few|.|TRBJ2-3|TRBV7-8
CASSPRASADTQYF
TGTGCCAGCAGCCCCCGGGCCAGTGCAGATACGCAGTATTTT
>few|.|TRBJ2-5|TRBV2
CASRVLRYQETQYF
TGTGCCAGCAGGGTACTAAGGTACCAAGAGACCCAGTACTTC
>.|.|TRBJ1-1|TRBV29-1
CSVLGRGTEAFF
TGCAGCGTCTTGGGCAGAGGTACTGAAGCTTTCTTT
>.|.|TRBJ2-5|TRBV5-1
CASSSSPGETQYF
TGCGCCAGCAGCTCTTCTCCGGGGGAGACCCAGTACTTC
>.|.|TRBJ2-7|TRBV6-5
CASSYGASYEQYF
TGTGCCAGCAGTTACGGAGCCTCCTACGAGCAGTACTTC
>few|TRBD2|TRBJ2-2|TRBV5-1
CASSLGLAGGELFF
TGCGCCAGCAGCTTGGGACTAGCTGGCGGGGAGCTGTTTTTT
>few|.|TRBJ1-4|TRBV2
CASRGEGGLKLFF
TGTGCCAGCAGGGGAGAGGGGGGATTGAAACTGTTTTTT
>.|.|TRBJ1-4|TRBV7-9
CASSLGSSNEKLFF
TGTGCCAGCAGCTTGGGAAGCAGTAATGAAAAACTGTTTTTT
>.|.|TRBJ2-5|TRBV10-1
CASSDGTVRETQYF
TGCGCCAGCAGTGACGGGACGGTCCGGGAGACCCAGTACTTC
>.|.|TRBJ1-6|TRBV7-6
CASSLAVRNSPLHF
TGTGCCAGCAGCTTAGCCGTTAGGAATTCACCCCTCCACTTT
>.|.|TRBJ2-1|TRBV7-9
CASSLDRNEQFF
TGTGCCAGCAGCTTAGATCGAAATGAGCAGTTCTTC
>.|TRBD2|TRBJ2-2|TRBV27
CASSAAGGANTGELFF
TGTGCCAGCAGTGCCGCCGGGGGGGCGAACACCGGGGAGCTGTTTTTT
>.|.|TRBJ2-7|TRBV11-2
CASRKGIYEQYF
TGTGCCAGCAGGAAGGGAATCTACGAGCAGTACTTC
>few|.|TRBJ2-7|TRBV4-3
CASSQDLLIHREQYF
TGCGCCAGCAGCCAAGATCTACTGATCCATCGCGAGCAGTACTTC
>.|TRBD2|TRBJ2-3|TRBV7-8
CASSLGGSGAPNIYFRTDTQYF
TGTGCCAGCAGCTTAGGGGGTAGCGGGGCCCCGAATATATATTTTCGCACAGATACGCAGTATTTT
>.|.|TRBJ2-7|TRBV10-3
CAISEWGSYEQYF
TGTGCCATCAGTGAATGGGGTTCCTACGAGCAGTACTTC
>.|.|TRBJ2-4|TRBV30
CAWPDNFPGDGDIQYF
TGTGCCTGGCCAGATAACTTCCCGGGAGACGGCGACATTCAGTACTTC
>.|.|TRBJ2-2|TRBV19
CASSIQSTGELFF
TGTGCCAGTAGTATACAAAGCACCGGGGAGCTGTTTTTT
>.|TRBD1|TRBJ2-1|TRBV5-6
CASSGDRGRPHNEQFF
TGTGCCAGCAGCGGAGACAGGGGGCGGCCGCACAATGAGCAGTTCTTC
>few|TRBD1|TRBJ2-2|TRBV7-9
CASPLGQGRDAGELFF
TGTGCCAGCCCCCTTGGACAGGGAAGAGACGCCGGGGAGCTGTTTTTT
>.|.|TRBJ1-2|TRBV7-2
CASSRTNGGYTF
TGTGCCAGCAGCCGGACGAACGGGGGCTACACCTTC
>.|.|TRBJ1-6|TRBV4-3
CASSQDHGQGNNSPLHF
TGCGCCAGCAGCCAAGACCACGGGCAGGGAAATAATTCACCCCTCCACTTT
>.|.|TRBJ2-1|TRBV4-1
CASSQDERLGEQFF
TGCGCCAGCAGCCAAGATGAACGACTGGGTGAGCAGTTCTTC
>.|.|TRBJ2-7|TRBV30
CAWNGGNYEQYF
TGTGCCTGGAACGGGGGTAACTACGAGCAGTACTTC
>.|.|TRBJ2-5|TRBV28
CASSGNGGPQETQYF
TGTGCCAGCAGTGGGAACGGGGGGCCTCAAGAGACCCAGTACTTC
>.|.|TRBJ1-1|TRBV18
CASSPGRMTEAFF
TGTGCCAGCTCACCAGGGCGAATGACTGAAGCTTTCTTT
>.|.|TRBJ2-7|TRBV18
CASSPPTGPEQYF
TGTGCCAGCTCACCACCGACGGGTCCCGAGCAGTACTTC
>.|.|TRBJ2-7|TRBV30
CAWLDSYEQYF
TGTGCCTGGCTTGACTCCTACGAGCAGTACTTC
>once|.|TRBJ2-7|TRBV15
CATSRDPSAYEQYF
TGTGCCACCAGCAGAGATCCCAGCGCCTACGAGCAGTACTTC
>.|.|TRBJ2-1|TRBV5-4
CASSHNSPKAYNEQFF
TGTGCCAGCAGCCATAACTCACCGAAGGCCTACAATGAGCAGTTCTTC
>.|.|TRBJ1-2|TRBV18
CASSPPGWGDYGYTF
TGTGCCAGCTCACCACCGGGGTGGGGAGACTATGGCTACACCTTC
>.|.|TRBJ2-7|TRBV6-1
CASSDRGKSGEQYF
TGTGCCAGCAGTGACCGGGGGAAAAGCGGGGAGCAGTACTTC
>once|TRBD1|TRBJ1-4|TRBV28
CASSPFGQGTLNEKLFF
TGTGCCAGCAGTCCTTTCGGACAGGGTACCCTTAATGAAAAACTGTTTTTT
>.|.|TRBJ1-1|TRBV2
CASSGQKPERAEAFF
TGTGCCAGCAGTGGACAGAAACCGGAACGGGCTGAAGCTTTCTTT
>.|.|TRBJ2-1|TRBV6-4
CASSESESSSYNEQFF
TGTGCCAGCAGTGAGTCCGAAAGTAGCTCCTACAATGAGCAGTTCTTC
>.|.|TRBJ2-5|TRBV7-7
CASSLSRGQETQYF
TGTGCTAGCAGCTTATCAAGAGGTCAAGAGACCCAGTACTTC
>.|TRBD1|TRBJ2-7|TRBV10-3
CAISPGQGSLEQYF
TGTGCCATCAGTCCTGGACAGGGGAGCCTCGAGCAGTACTTC
>few|.|TRBJ1-3|TRBV6-1
CASRPNPGNTIYF
TGTGCCAGCAGGCCGAACCCAGGAAACACCATATATTTT
>.|TRBD1|TRBJ1-1|TRBV7-2
CASSRQGALNTEAFF
TGTGCCAGCAGCCGTCAGGGGGCTTTGAACACTGAAGCTTTCTTT
>.|.|TRBJ1-5|TRBV15
CATSLRTGGYNNQPQHF
TGTGCCACCAGCCTTCGAACAGGTGGATATAACAATCAGCCCCAGCATTTT